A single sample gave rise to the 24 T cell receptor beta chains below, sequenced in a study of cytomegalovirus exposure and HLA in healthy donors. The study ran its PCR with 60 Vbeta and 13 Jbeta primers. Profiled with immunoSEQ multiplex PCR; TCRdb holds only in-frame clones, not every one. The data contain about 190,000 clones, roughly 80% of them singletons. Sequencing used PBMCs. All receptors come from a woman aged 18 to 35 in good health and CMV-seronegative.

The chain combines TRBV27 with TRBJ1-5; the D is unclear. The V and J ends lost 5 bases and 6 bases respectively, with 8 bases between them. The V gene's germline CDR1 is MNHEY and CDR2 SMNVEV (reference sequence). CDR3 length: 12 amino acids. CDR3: CASSKPFQPQHF. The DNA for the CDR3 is TGTGCCAGCAGTAAGCCCTTTCAGCCCCAGCATTTT.

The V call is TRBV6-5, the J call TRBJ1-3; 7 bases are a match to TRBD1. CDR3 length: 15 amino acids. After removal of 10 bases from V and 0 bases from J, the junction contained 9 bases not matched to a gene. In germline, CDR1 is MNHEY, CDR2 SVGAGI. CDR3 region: CATRQGLSSGNTIYF. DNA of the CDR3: TGTGCCACGAGACAGGGCCTCAGCTCTGGAAACACCATATATTTT.

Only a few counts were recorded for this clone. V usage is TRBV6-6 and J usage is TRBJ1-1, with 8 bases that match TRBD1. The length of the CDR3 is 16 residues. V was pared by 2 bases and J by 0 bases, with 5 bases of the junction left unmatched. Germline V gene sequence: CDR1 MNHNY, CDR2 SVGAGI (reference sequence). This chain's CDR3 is CASSYPKQGVNTEAFF. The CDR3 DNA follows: TGTGCCAGCAGTTACCCCAAACAGGGGGTGAACACTGAAGCTTTCTTT.

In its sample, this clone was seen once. This chain's CDR3 is CASSRQERGNNEQFF. CDR3 sequence (DNA): TGTGCCAGCAGCCGTCAGGAGCGGGGGAACAATGAGCAGTTCTTC. The chain is built from TRBV14 and TRBJ2-1; 8 positions agree with TRBD2. There are 15 residues in the CDR3. The ends lost 4 bases at V and 5 bases at J; junction bases unmatched: 7. Germline-derived CDR1 and CDR2 are SGHDN and FVKESK. Drawing the rest from reference TRBV14 and TRBJ2-1, the complete variable domain is EAGVTQFPSHSVIEKGQTVTLRCDPISGHDNLYWYRRVMGKEIKFLLHFVKESKQDESGMPNNRFLAERTGGTYSTLKVQPAELEDSGVYFCASSRQERGNNEQFFGPGTRLTVL.

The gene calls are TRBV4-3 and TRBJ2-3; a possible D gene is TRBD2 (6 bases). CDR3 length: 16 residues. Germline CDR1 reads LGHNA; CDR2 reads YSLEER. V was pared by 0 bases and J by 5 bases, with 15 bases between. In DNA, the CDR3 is TGCGCCAGCAGCCAAGATTTGACTAGACTAAAAGATACGCAGTATTTT. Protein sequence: CASSQDLTRLKDTQYF.

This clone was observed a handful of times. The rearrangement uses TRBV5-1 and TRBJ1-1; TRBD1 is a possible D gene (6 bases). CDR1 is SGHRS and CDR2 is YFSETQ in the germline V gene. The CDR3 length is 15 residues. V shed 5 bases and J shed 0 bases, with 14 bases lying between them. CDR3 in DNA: TGCGCCAGCAGTTTGACCGGACAGTTGAACACTGAAGCTTTCTTT. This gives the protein CASSLTGQLNTEAFF.

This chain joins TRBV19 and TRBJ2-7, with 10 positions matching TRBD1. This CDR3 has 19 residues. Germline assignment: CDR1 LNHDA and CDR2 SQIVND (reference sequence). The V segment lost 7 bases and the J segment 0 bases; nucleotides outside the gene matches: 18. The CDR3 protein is CASTRTRDRGGPGSYEQYV. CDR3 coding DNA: TGTGCCAGTACCCGAACCCGGGACAGGGGAGGGCCAGGCTCCTACGAGCAGTACGTC.

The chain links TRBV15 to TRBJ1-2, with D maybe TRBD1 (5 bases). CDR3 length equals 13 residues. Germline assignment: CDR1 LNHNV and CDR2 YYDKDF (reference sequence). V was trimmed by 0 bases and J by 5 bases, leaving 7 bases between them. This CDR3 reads CATSREAGYGYTF. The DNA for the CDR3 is TGTGCCACCAGCAGAGAGGCAGGGTATGGCTACACCTTC.

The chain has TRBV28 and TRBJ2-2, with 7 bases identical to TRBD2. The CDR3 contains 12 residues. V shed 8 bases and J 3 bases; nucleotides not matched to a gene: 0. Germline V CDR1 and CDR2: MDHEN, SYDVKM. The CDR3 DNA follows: TGTGCCAGCCGGGAGGACACCGGGGAGCTGTTTTTT. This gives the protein CASREDTGELFF.

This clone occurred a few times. In DNA, the CDR3 is TGTGCCAGCAGCTTCGACAGGGGGATGGGGGAGCAGTACGTC. Translating gives CASSFDRGMGEQYV. V usage is TRBV7-8 and J usage is TRBJ2-7; 9 nucleotides match TRBD1. Losses at the gene ends were 3 bases for V and 7 bases for J; bases not matched to a gene: 7. This CDR3 has 14 amino acids. Per germline, CDR1 SGHVS and CDR2 FQNEAQ.

CDR3 in amino acids: CASSLTGQSSYNEQFF. CDR3 in DNA: TGTGCCAGCAGCTTAACAGGCCAGAGCTCCTACAATGAGCAGTTCTTC. V is TRBV7-9 and J is TRBJ2-1; tentatively, D is TRBD1 (5 bases). The CDR3 length is 16 residues. Trimming removed 2 bases at V and 0 bases at J, with 11 bases between. Germline V gene lookup returns CDR1 SEHNR and CDR2 FQNEAQ (reference sequence).

The CDR3 spells CASSADRGQVEKLFF. The DNA of the CDR3 is TGTGCCAGCAGCGCGGACAGGGGGCAAGTTGAAAAACTGTTTTTT. V gene TRBV25-1 combines with J gene TRBJ1-4; 11 bases are a match to TRBD1. The CDR3 has 15 amino acids. Losses at the gene ends were 6 bases for V and 7 bases for J; bases not matched to a gene: 7. In germline, CDR1 is MGHDK, CDR2 SYGVNS.

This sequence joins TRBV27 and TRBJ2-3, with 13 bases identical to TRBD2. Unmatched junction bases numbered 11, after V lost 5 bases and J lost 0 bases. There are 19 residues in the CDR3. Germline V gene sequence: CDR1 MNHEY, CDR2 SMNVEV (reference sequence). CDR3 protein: CASSETGLAGLTSTDTQYF. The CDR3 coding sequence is TGTGCCAGCAGTGAGACGGGACTAGCGGGACTCACTAGCACAGATACGCAGTATTTT.

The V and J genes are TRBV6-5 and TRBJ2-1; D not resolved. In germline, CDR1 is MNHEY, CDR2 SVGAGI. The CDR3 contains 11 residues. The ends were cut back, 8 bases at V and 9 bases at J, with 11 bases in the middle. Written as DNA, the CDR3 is TGTGCCAGCCAGAGACACGGTGAGCAGTTCTTC. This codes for CASQRHGEQFF.

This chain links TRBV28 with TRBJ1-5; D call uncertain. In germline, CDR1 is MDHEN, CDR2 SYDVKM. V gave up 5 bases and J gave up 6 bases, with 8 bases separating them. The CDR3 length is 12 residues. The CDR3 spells CASSAPTQPQHF. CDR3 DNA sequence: TGTGCCAGCAGTGCGCCTACTCAGCCCCAGCATTTT.

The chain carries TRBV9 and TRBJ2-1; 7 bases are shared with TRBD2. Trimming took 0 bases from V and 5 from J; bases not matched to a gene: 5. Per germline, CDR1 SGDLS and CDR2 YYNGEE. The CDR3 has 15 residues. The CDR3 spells CASSVAASGNNEQFF. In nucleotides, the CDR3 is TGTGCCAGCAGCGTAGCGGCTAGCGGCAACAATGAGCAGTTCTTC.

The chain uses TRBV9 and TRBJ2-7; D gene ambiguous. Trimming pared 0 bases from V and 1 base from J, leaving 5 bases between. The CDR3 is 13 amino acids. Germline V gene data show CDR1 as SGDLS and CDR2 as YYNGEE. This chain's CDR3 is CASSVGSSYEQYF. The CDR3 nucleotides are TGTGCCAGCAGCGTAGGTTCGTCCTACGAGCAGTACTTC.

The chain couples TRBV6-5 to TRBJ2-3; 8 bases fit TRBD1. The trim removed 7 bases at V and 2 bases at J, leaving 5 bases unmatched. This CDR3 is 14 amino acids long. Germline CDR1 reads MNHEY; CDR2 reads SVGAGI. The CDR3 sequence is CASTRQGTTDTQYF. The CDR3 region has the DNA TGTGCCAGCACCCGACAGGGGACCACAGATACGCAGTATTTT.

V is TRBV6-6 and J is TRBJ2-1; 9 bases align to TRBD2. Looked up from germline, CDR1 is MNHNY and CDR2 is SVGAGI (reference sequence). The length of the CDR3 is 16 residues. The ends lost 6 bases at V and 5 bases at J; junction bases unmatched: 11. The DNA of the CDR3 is TGTGCCAGCAGCTATTTAGCGGGAGCGGTCGACAATGAGCAGTTCTTC. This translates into CASSYLAGAVDNEQFF.

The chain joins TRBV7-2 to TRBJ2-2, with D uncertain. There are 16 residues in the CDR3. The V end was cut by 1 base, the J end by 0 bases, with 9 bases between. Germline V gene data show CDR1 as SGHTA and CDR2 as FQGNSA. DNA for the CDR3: TGTGCCAGCAGCTTAGGCGGTCGCGCGAACACCGGGGAGCTGTTTTTT. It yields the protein CASSLGGRANTGELFF.

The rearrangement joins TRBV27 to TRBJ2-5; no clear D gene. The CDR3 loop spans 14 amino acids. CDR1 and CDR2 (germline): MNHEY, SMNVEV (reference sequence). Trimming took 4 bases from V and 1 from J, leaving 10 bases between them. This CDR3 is CASSSAPGQETQYF. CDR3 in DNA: TGTGCCAGCAGTTCCGCTCCGGGCCAAGAGACCCAGTACTTC.

The CDR3 loop reads CSVGTSGYEQYF. In nucleotides, the CDR3 is TGCAGCGTGGGGACTAGCGGTTACGAGCAGTACTTC. The chain has TRBV29-1 and TRBJ2-7; TRBD2 agrees at 11 bases. The CDR3 runs 12 residues. V dropped 6 bases and J dropped 4; count of bases not matched to a gene: 2. Germline loops: CDR1 SQVTM, CDR2 ANQGSEA.

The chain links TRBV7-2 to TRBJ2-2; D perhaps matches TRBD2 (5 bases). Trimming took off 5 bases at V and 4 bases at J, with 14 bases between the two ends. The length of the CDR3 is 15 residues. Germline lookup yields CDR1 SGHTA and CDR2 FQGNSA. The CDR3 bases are TGTGCCAGCAGCCCGACACCCGGAGGCACCGGGGAGCTGTTTTTT. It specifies CASSPTPGGTGELFF.

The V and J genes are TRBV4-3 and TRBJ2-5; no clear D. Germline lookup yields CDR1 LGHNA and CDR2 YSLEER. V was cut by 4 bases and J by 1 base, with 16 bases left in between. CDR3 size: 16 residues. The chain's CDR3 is CASSPSPPAAQETQYF. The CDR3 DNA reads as TGCGCCAGCAGCCCTTCCCCGCCGGCGGCCCAAGAGACCCAGTACTTC.